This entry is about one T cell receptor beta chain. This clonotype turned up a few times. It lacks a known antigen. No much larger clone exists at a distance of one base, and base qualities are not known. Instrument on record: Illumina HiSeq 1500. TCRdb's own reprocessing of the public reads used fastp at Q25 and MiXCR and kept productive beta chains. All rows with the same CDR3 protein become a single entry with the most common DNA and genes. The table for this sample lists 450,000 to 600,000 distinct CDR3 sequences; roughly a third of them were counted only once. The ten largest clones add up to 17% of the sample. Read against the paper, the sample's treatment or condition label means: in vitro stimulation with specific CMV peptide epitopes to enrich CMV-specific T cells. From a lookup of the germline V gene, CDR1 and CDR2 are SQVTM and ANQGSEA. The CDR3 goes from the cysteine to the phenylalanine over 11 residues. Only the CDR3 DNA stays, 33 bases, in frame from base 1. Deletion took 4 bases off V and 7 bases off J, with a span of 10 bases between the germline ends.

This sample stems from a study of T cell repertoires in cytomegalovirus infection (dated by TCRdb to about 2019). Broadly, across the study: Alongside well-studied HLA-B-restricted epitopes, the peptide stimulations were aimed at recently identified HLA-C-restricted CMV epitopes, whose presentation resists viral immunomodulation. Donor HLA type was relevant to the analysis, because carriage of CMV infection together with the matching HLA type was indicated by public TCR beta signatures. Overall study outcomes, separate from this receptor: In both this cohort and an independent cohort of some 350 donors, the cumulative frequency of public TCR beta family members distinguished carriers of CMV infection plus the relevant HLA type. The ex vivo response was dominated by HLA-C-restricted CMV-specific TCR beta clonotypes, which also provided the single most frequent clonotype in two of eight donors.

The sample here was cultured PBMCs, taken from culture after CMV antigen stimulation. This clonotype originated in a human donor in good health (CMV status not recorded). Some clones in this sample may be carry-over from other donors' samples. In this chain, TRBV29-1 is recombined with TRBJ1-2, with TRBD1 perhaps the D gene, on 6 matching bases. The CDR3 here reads CSVGGGAGYTF. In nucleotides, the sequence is TGCAGCGTTGGGGGGGGCGCTGGCTACACCTTC.